This is a list of T cell receptor beta chains from one sample in a study of regulatory T cells in long-lasting Graves disease. In TCRdb, the multiplex PCR reads were re-called with MiXCR into one record per CDR3 protein. The sample contains about 470,000 distinct CDR3 sequences, under 25% of which appear only once. Sequencing was performed on peripheral blood mononuclear cells (PBMCs), taken when the disease was refractory, from a patient treated with antithyroid drugs. Receptors were obtained from a female donor with Graves disease. Both conserved end residues are part of each CDR3. D genes are given only for firm matches. A row's size may be missing; if present it is once, few, many or a size class.

>many|TRBD2|TRBJ2-2|TRBV12-5
CASGFSGATGELFF
TGTGCTAGTGGTTTTAGCGGGGCCACCGGGGAGCTGTTTTTT
>few|.|TRBJ1-2|TRBV20-1
CSAPLGGGGYTF
TGCAGTGCTCCCCTCGGCGGGGGTGGCTACACCTTC
>.|TRBD1|TRBJ1-1|TRBV28
CASSFISFGTGGLMSTEAFF
TGTGCCAGCAGTTTCATCTCATTCGGGACAGGGGGTTTAATGAGCACTGAAGCTTTCTTT
>.|TRBD1|TRBJ2-7|TRBV20-1
CSARATGGFNYEQYF
TGCAGTGCTAGGGCCACAGGGGGCTTCAACTACGAGCAGTACTTC
>.|.|TRBJ2-2|TRBV29-1
CSVNTGELFF
TGCAGCGTGAACACCGGGGAGCTGTTTTTT
>few|.|TRBJ1-5|TRBV19
CASTNSWGHSNQPQHF
TGTGCCAGTACCAATTCTTGGGGGCATAGCAATCAGCCCCAGCATTTT
>few|.|TRBJ1-5|TRBV20-1
CSARIPGNQPQHF
TGCAGTGCTAGAATCCCGGGGAATCAGCCCCAGCATTTT
>.|.|TRBJ2-7|TRBV5-1
CASSPSLGTGEQYF
TGCGCCAGCAGCCCAAGTCTCGGCACCGGCGAGCAGTACTTC
>many|.|TRBJ1-2|TRBV6-5
CASSYWSGDDRGGYTF
TGTGCCAGCAGTTACTGGTCAGGGGACGACCGGGGAGGCTACACCTTC
>many|.|TRBJ1-1|TRBV28
CASSPASTEAFF
TGTGCCAGCAGCCCAGCATCGACTGAAGCTTTCTTT
>many|.|TRBJ1-1|TRBV11-2
CASSLDPLDEAFF
TGTGCCAGCAGCTTAGATCCCCTGGACGAAGCTTTCTTT
>.|.|TRBJ1-1|TRBV20-1
CSARRSGANTEAFF
TGCAGTGCTCGAAGGTCGGGGGCGAACACTGAAGCTTTCTTT
>.|.|TRBJ2-7|TRBV28
CASSPLLNKQYF
TGTGCCAGCAGTCCCCTTTTGAACAAGCAGTACTTC
>many|TRBD1|TRBJ1-2|TRBV2
CASSDDRDYGYTF
TGTGCCAGCAGTGATGACAGGGACTATGGCTACACCTTC
>many|.|TRBJ1-1|TRBV27
CASSRGVLGYTEAFF
TGTGCCAGCAGCCGAGGGGTTCTCGGGTACACTGAAGCTTTCTTT
>many|.|TRBJ1-4|TRBV25-1
CASSYFGGGEKLFF
TGTGCCAGCAGTTATTTTGGGGGTGGAGAAAAACTGTTTTTT
>few|TRBD2|TRBJ2-5|TRBV4-1
CASSPRGVAVGQETQYF
TGCGCCAGCAGCCCCCGGGGGGTCGCGGTGGGGCAAGAGACCCAGTACTTC
>.|.|TRBJ2-3|TRBV28
CASSLYPGADTQYF
TGTGCCAGCAGTTTATACCCCGGAGCAGATACGCAGTATTTT
>few|.|TRBJ2-2|TRBV28
CASSLWGEGTGELFF
TGTGCCAGCAGTTTATGGGGGGAAGGAACCGGGGAGCTGTTTTTT
>.|.|TRBJ2-3|TRBV2
CASRDRRVSTDTQYF
TGTGCCAGCCGTGACCGGAGAGTTAGCACAGATACGCAGTATTTT
>few|.|TRBJ1-2|TRBV29-1
CSVETGLQGYYGYTF
TGCAGCGTTGAGACAGGTTTACAAGGGTACTATGGCTACACCTTC
>many|.|TRBJ2-5|TRBV20-1
CSARESNQQETQYF
TGCAGTGCTAGAGAGTCGAACCAACAAGAGACCCAGTACTTC
>.|TRBD1|TRBJ1-5|TRBV3-1
CASSQDPAGQGFNQPQHF
TGTGCCAGCAGCCAAGATCCTGCGGGACAGGGCTTCAATCAGCCCCAGCATTTT
>many|.|TRBJ1-1|TRBV6-9
CASSYSPGGAFGAFF
TGTGCCAGCAGTTACTCACCCGGCGGGGCATTCGGAGCTTTCTTT
>.|.|TRBJ1-2|TRBV30
CASRARGNYGYTF
TGTGCCTCACGGGCTCGGGGAAACTATGGCTACACCTTC
>many|TRBD1|TRBJ1-3|TRBV28
CASSSARTGSGNTIYF
TGTGCCAGCAGTTCCGCCCGGACAGGCTCTGGAAACACCATATATTTT
>.|TRBD1|TRBJ2-2|TRBV5-6
CASSYVQGTGELFF
TGTGCCAGCAGCTACGTACAGGGGACCGGGGAGCTGTTTTTT
>few|.|TRBJ2-5|TRBV5-1
CASSLTGFETQYF
TGCGCCAGCAGCTTGACAGGTTTCGAGACCCAGTACTTC
>.|.|TRBJ2-2|TRBV10-3
CAIQGPTGELFF
TGTGCCATCCAGGGTCCCACCGGGGAGCTGTTTTTT
>.|.|TRBJ2-1|TRBV10-3
CAISESGSNNEQFF
TGTGCCATCAGTGAGTCTGGTAGTAACAATGAGCAGTTCTTC
>many|.|TRBJ1-5|TRBV19
CASTSVPAWNQPQHF
TGTGCCAGTACCTCCGTTCCGGCTTGGAATCAGCCCCAGCATTTT
>.|TRBD1|TRBJ2-5|TRBV29-1
CSVRTGQGETQYF
TGCAGCGTGAGGACAGGGCAAGGAGAGACCCAGTACTTC
>few|.|TRBJ1-1|TRBV6-9
CASSYPRATPGEAFF
TGTGCCAGCAGTTACCCCAGGGCGACCCCGGGTGAAGCTTTCTTT
>.|.|TRBJ1-1|TRBV5-1
CASSPGAGNAFF
TGCGCCAGCAGCCCCGGGGCGGGAAATGCTTTCTTT
>.|TRBD1|TRBJ2-6|TRBV27
CASSPRPWDRPSGANVLTF
TGTGCCAGCAGTCCTCGTCCGTGGGACAGACCTTCTGGGGCCAACGTCCTGACTTTC
>many|TRBD2|TRBJ2-7|TRBV6-5
CASSSILAGEQYF
TGTGCCAGCAGTTCGATACTAGCGGGGGAGCAGTACTTC
>.|.|TRBJ1-1|TRBV12-3/TRBV12-4
CASSPNVLGAAGTEAFF
TGTGCCAGCAGTCCTAACGTCCTCGGGGCGGCGGGCACTGAAGCTTTCTTT
>.|TRBD2|TRBJ2-1|TRBV7-2
CASGASGGGWNEQFF
TGTGCCAGCGGCGCAAGCGGGGGGGGGTGGAATGAGCAGTTCTTC
>.|TRBD1|TRBJ1-3|TRBV11-2
CASSGLTGGGSGTTIYF
TGTGCCAGCAGCGGCCTAACAGGGGGAGGCTCTGGAACCACCATATATTTT
>many|.|TRBJ2-7|TRBV29-1
CSVFGEDYEQYF
TGCAGCGTTTTCGGGGAGGACTACGAGCAGTACTTC
>many|TRBD2|TRBJ2-5|TRBV29-1
CSVEAGGFRETQYF
TGCAGCGTTGAAGCGGGAGGTTTTCGAGAGACCCAGTACTTC
>.|.|TRBJ2-2|TRBV7-2
CASSLVVGGRLFTGELFF
TGTGCCAGCAGCTTAGTCGTCGGGGGGCGCCTCTTCACCGGGGAGCTGTTTTTT